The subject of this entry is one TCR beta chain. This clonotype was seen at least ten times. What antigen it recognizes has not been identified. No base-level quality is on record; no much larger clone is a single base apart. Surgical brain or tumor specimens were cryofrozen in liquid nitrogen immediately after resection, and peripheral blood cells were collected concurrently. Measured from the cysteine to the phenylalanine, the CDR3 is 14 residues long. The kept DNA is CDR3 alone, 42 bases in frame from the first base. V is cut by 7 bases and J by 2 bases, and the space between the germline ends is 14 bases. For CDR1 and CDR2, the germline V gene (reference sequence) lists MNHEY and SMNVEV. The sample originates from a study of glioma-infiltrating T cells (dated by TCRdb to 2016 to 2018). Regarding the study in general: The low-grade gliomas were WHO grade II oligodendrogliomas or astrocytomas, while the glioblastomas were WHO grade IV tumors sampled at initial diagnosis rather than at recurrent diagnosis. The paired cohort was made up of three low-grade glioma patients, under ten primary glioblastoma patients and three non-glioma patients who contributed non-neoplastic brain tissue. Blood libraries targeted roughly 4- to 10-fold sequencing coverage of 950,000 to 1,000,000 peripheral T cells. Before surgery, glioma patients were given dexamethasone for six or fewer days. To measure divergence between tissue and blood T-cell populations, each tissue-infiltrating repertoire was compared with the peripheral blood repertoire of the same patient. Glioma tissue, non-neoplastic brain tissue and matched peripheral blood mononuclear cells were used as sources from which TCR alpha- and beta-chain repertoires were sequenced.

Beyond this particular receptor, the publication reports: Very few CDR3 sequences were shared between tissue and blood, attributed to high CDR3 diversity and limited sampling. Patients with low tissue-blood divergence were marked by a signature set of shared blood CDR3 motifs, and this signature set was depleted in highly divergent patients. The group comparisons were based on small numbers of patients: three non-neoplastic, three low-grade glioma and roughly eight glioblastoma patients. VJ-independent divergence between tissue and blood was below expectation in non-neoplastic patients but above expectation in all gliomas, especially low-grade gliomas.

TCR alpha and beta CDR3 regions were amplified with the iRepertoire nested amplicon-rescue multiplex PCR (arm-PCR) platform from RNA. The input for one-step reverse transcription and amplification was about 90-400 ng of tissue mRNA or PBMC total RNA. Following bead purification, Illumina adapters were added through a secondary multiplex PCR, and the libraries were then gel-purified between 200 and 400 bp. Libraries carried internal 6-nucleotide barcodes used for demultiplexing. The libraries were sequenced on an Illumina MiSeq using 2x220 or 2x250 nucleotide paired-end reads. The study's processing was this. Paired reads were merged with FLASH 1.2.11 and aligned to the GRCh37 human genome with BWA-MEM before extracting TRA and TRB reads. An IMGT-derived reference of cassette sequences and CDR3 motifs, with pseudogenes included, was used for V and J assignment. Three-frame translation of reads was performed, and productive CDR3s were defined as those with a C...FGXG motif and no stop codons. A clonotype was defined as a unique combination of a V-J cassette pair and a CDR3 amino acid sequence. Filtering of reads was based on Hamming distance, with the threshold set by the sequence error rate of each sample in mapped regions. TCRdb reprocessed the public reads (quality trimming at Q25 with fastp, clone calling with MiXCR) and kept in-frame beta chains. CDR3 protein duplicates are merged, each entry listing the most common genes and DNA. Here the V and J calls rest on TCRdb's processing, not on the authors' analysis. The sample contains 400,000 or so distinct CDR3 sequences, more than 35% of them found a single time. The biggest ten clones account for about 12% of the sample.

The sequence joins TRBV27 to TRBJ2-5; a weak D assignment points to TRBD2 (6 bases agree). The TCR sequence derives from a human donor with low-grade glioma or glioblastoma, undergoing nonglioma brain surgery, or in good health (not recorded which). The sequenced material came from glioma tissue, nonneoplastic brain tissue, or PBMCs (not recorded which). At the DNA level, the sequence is TGTGCCAGCAAAGCAGTAGCGGCACAAGAGACCCAGTACTTC. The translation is CASKAVAAQETQYF.